These T cell receptor beta chains were read from a single sample in a study of blood T cell repertoires in COVID-19. Here immunoSEQ multiplex PCR was the method, and the copy in TCRdb shows in-frame clones only, minus some. The sample has about 150,000 clones; approximately 87% are singletons. The sample consisted of peripheral blood. All receptors derive from a woman in her 50s with active or convalescent COVID-19. CDR3s include the opening cysteine and the closing phenylalanine or tryptophan. A D gene is named only where the DNA matches it firmly. A clone size is listed for some rows: how often the clone was seen (once, few, many), or a class if it is expanded.

d_gene: -
abundance: -
v_gene: TRBV5-1
j_gene: TRBJ2-7
CDR3aa: CASSPEARGGLPEQYF
CDR3nt: TGCGCCAGCAGCCCGGAAGCTCGCGGGGGCCTCCCTGAGCAGTACTTC

d_gene: TRBD1
abundance: many
v_gene: TRBV4-3
j_gene: TRBJ1-4
CDR3aa: CASSQGTGGGIASPKLFF
CDR3nt: TGCGCCAGCAGCCAGGGGACAGGTGGAGGGATTGCTAGTCCAAAACTGTTTTTT

d_gene: TRBD1
abundance: -
v_gene: TRBV19
j_gene: TRBJ2-3
CDR3aa: CASSPRDRGADTQYF
CDR3nt: TGTGCCAGTAGTCCCCGGGACAGGGGGGCAGATACGCAGTATTTT

d_gene: TRBD1
abundance: -
v_gene: TRBV4-2
j_gene: TRBJ1-5
CDR3aa: CASSQESAGGYQPQHF
CDR3nt: TGTGCCAGCAGCCAAGAGTCGGCAGGGGGCTATCAGCCCCAGCATTTT

d_gene: TRBD2
abundance: few
v_gene: TRBV27
j_gene: TRBJ2-7
CDR3aa: CASSLGTSGYEQYF
CDR3nt: TGTGCCAGCAGTTTAGGGACTAGCGGATACGAGCAGTACTTC

d_gene: TRBD1
abundance: -
v_gene: TRBV5-1
j_gene: TRBJ1-2
CDR3aa: CASSLPGQGYGYTF
CDR3nt: TGCGCCAGCAGCTTGCCGGGACAGGGGTATGGCTACACCTTC

d_gene: -
abundance: -
v_gene: TRBV7-2
j_gene: TRBJ2-1
CDR3aa: CASSLSRAGEQFF
CDR3nt: TGTGCCAGCAGCTTATCGAGAGCCGGTGAGCAGTTCTTC

d_gene: -
abundance: -
v_gene: TRBV4-1
j_gene: TRBJ1-3
CDR3aa: CASSQVSGNSLINTIYF
CDR3nt: TGCGCCAGCAGCCAAGTATCCGGGAACTCTCTAATTAACACCATATATTTT

d_gene: TRBD2
abundance: once
v_gene: TRBV7-6
j_gene: TRBJ2-5
CDR3aa: CASSLDQPGGGGKTQYF
CDR3nt: TGTGCCAGCAGCTTAGACCAGCCCGGGGGGGGCGGGAAGACCCAGTACTTC

d_gene: TRBD1
abundance: -
v_gene: TRBV7-9
j_gene: TRBJ2-7
CDR3aa: CASSPLGTGPYEQYF
CDR3nt: TGTGCCAGCTCCCCCCTCGGGACAGGGCCCTACGAGCAGTACTTC

d_gene: -
abundance: once
v_gene: TRBV16
j_gene: TRBJ2-3
CDR3aa: CASSQTTGPDTQYF
CDR3nt: TGTGCCAGCAGCCAAACGACAGGCCCAGATACGCAGTATTTT

d_gene: -
abundance: -
v_gene: TRBV9
j_gene: TRBJ2-2
CDR3aa: CASSVQTYNTGELFF
CDR3nt: TGTGCCAGCAGCGTCCAGACTTACAACACCGGGGAGCTGTTTTTT

d_gene: -
abundance: -
v_gene: TRBV18
j_gene: TRBJ1-3
CDR3aa: CASSPQGLGNTIYF
CDR3nt: TGTGCCAGCTCACCTCAGGGGCTTGGAAACACCATATATTTT

d_gene: -
abundance: -
v_gene: TRBV19
j_gene: TRBJ2-2
CDR3aa: CASSTPSKVGELFF
CDR3nt: TGTGCCAGTAGTACCCCTAGCAAGGTCGGGGAGCTGTTTTTT

d_gene: TRBD1
abundance: -
v_gene: TRBV30
j_gene: TRBJ2-1
CDR3aa: CAWSPGQGFNEQFF
CDR3nt: TGTGCCTGGAGTCCGGGACAGGGTTTTAATGAGCAGTTCTTC

d_gene: -
abundance: few
v_gene: TRBV2
j_gene: TRBJ2-2
CDR3aa: CASSDGGKNTGELFF
CDR3nt: TGTGCCAGCAGTGATGGCGGGAAGAACACCGGGGAGCTGTTTTTT

d_gene: -
abundance: -
v_gene: TRBV5-1
j_gene: TRBJ2-5
CDR3aa: CASSEQGDETQYF
CDR3nt: TGCGCCAGCAGCGAACAGGGAGACGAGACCCAGTACTTC

d_gene: TRBD1
abundance: -
v_gene: TRBV2
j_gene: TRBJ2-3
CDR3aa: CASSATGESSTDTQYF
CDR3nt: TGTGCCAGCAGTGCAACAGGGGAGTCAAGCACAGATACGCAGTATTTT

d_gene: TRBD1
abundance: once
v_gene: TRBV4-1
j_gene: TRBJ1-3
CDR3aa: CASSLEPQGGTGNTIYF
CDR3nt: TGCGCCAGCAGCCTTGAACCACAGGGGGGAACGGGAAACACCATATATTTT

d_gene: TRBD1
abundance: once
v_gene: TRBV19
j_gene: TRBJ1-1
CDR3aa: CASSIRQGREAFF
CDR3nt: TGTGCCAGTAGTATTAGACAGGGACGTGAAGCTTTCTTT

d_gene: TRBD2
abundance: -
v_gene: TRBV7-2
j_gene: TRBJ2-4
CDR3aa: CASSEGLGDIQYF
CDR3nt: TGTGCCAGCAGCGAAGGACTAGGAGACATTCAGTACTTC

d_gene: TRBD1
abundance: -
v_gene: TRBV7-6
j_gene: TRBJ2-7
CDR3aa: CAIFPGQGALSSSYYEQYF
CDR3nt: TGTGCCATATTTCCGGGACAGGGGGCGCTTTCGTCCTCCTACTACGAGCAGTACTTC

d_gene: -
abundance: once
v_gene: TRBV7-2
j_gene: TRBJ1-6
CDR3aa: CASSLVVSAGVSSPLHF
CDR3nt: TGTGCCAGCAGCTTAGTTGTTTCTGCAGGGGTTTCTTCACCCCTCCACTTT

d_gene: -
abundance: -
v_gene: TRBV5-8
j_gene: TRBJ1-3
CDR3aa: CASSLLFFSGNTIYF
CDR3nt: TGTGCCAGCAGCTTGTTATTCTTCTCTGGAAACACCATATATTTT

d_gene: -
abundance: -
v_gene: TRBV7-9
j_gene: TRBJ2-4
CDR3aa: CASSGALAKNIQYF
CDR3nt: TGTGCCAGCAGTGGGGCCTTAGCCAAAAACATTCAGTACTTC

d_gene: TRBD1
abundance: -
v_gene: TRBV7-3
j_gene: TRBJ1-6
CDR3aa: CASSLAGGVYSPLHF
CDR3nt: TGTGCCAGCAGCTTAGCAGGGGGCGTTTATTCACCCCTCCACTTT

d_gene: TRBD2
abundance: few
v_gene: TRBV9
j_gene: TRBJ2-1
CDR3aa: CASTIAGNRGNEQFF
CDR3nt: TGTGCCAGCACAATAGCGGGAAACCGGGGCAATGAGCAGTTCTTC

d_gene: TRBD1
abundance: -
v_gene: TRBV10-1
j_gene: TRBJ2-1
CDR3aa: CASSESHRGWDEQFF
CDR3nt: TGCGCCAGCAGTGAGTCTCACAGGGGATGGGATGAGCAGTTCTTC

d_gene: TRBD1
abundance: -
v_gene: TRBV29-1
j_gene: TRBJ1-5
CDR3aa: CSVTVGQGAKDQPQHF
CDR3nt: TGCAGCGTAACAGTAGGACAGGGGGCGAAAGATCAGCCCCAGCATTTT

d_gene: TRBD2
abundance: -
v_gene: TRBV5-1
j_gene: TRBJ2-5
CDR3aa: CASSSSETSLTQYF
CDR3nt: TGCGCCAGCAGCTCCTCCGAGACTAGCCTTACCCAGTACTTC

d_gene: TRBD1
abundance: once
v_gene: TRBV25-1
j_gene: TRBJ1-1
CDR3aa: CASETGVEAFF
CDR3nt: TGTGCCAGCGAAACAGGGGTTGAAGCTTTCTTT

d_gene: TRBD1
abundance: -
v_gene: TRBV16
j_gene: TRBJ1-5
CDR3aa: CASSHRTGDGQPQHF
CDR3nt: TGTGCCAGCAGCCATCGGACAGGGGACGGTCAGCCCCAGCATTTT

d_gene: -
abundance: -
v_gene: TRBV28
j_gene: TRBJ1-2
CDR3aa: CASSLVGAPRHGYTF
CDR3nt: TGTGCCAGCAGTCTGGTGGGGGCGCCCCGGCATGGCTACACCTTC

d_gene: -
abundance: few
v_gene: TRBV6-5
j_gene: TRBJ1-3
CDR3aa: CASRAASGNTIYF
CDR3nt: TGTGCCAGCAGAGCCGCCTCTGGAAACACCATATATTTT

d_gene: TRBD1
abundance: -
v_gene: TRBV5-1
j_gene: TRBJ1-1
CDR3aa: CASSVRQGGNTEAFF
CDR3nt: TGCGCCAGCAGCGTTCGACAGGGAGGCAACACTGAAGCTTTCTTT

d_gene: -
abundance: -
v_gene: TRBV10-1
j_gene: TRBJ1-2
CDR3aa: CASSEGQNYGYTF
CDR3nt: TGCGCCAGCAGTGAAGGACAGAACTATGGCTACACCTTC

d_gene: -
abundance: once
v_gene: TRBV7-7
j_gene: TRBJ2-2
CDR3aa: CASSRGRGVGTGELFF
CDR3nt: TGTGCTAGCAGCCGCGGGCGGGGCGTCGGCACCGGGGAGCTGTTTTTT

d_gene: TRBD2
abundance: once
v_gene: TRBV5-4
j_gene: TRBJ2-7
CDR3aa: CASSLDSGSSYEQYF
CDR3nt: TGTGCCAGCAGCTTGGATAGCGGGTCCTCCTACGAGCAGTACTTC

d_gene: TRBD1
abundance: -
v_gene: TRBV28
j_gene: TRBJ1-1
CDR3aa: CASSFFDRGFWGTEAFF
CDR3nt: TGTGCCAGCAGTTTTTTTGACAGGGGATTTTGGGGCACTGAAGCTTTCTTT

d_gene: -
abundance: -
v_gene: TRBV5-1
j_gene: TRBJ2-2
CDR3aa: CASSLPLANTGELFF
CDR3nt: TGCGCCAGCAGCTTGCCACTAGCGAACACCGGGGAGCTGTTTTTT

d_gene: TRBD2
abundance: once
v_gene: TRBV7-2
j_gene: TRBJ2-7
CDR3aa: CASSLIGTSEMTSYEQYF
CDR3nt: TGTGCCAGCAGCTTAATTGGGACTAGCGAAATGACCTCCTACGAGCAGTACTTC

d_gene: -
abundance: -
v_gene: TRBV9
j_gene: TRBJ2-7
CDR3aa: CASSASLAGTSEQYF
CDR3nt: TGTGCCAGCAGCGCCTCCCTAGCCGGTACAAGCGAGCAGTACTTC

d_gene: -
abundance: -
v_gene: TRBV7-9
j_gene: TRBJ1-2
CDR3aa: CASSLGAPEDGYTF
CDR3nt: TGTGCCAGCAGCTTAGGGGCTCCGGAAGATGGCTACACCTTC

d_gene: -
abundance: -
v_gene: TRBV28
j_gene: TRBJ2-5
CDR3aa: CASSFGSLETQYF
CDR3nt: TGTGCCAGCTCATTCGGGAGTCTGGAGACCCAGTACTTC

d_gene: TRBD2
abundance: -
v_gene: TRBV9
j_gene: TRBJ2-1
CDR3aa: CASSTWTSGSLNEQFF
CDR3nt: TGTGCCAGCAGCACATGGACTAGCGGGAGCCTTAATGAGCAGTTCTTC

d_gene: -
abundance: -
v_gene: TRBV19
j_gene: TRBJ1-2
CDR3aa: CASSAQGPSDYGYTF
CDR3nt: TGTGCCAGTAGTGCACAGGGCCCAAGCGACTATGGCTACACCTTC

d_gene: -
abundance: -
v_gene: TRBV14
j_gene: TRBJ2-2
CDR3aa: CASRYQETGELFF
CDR3nt: TGTGCCAGCAGGTACCAGGAAACCGGGGAGCTGTTTTTT

d_gene: -
abundance: -
v_gene: TRBV4-1
j_gene: TRBJ1-3
CDR3aa: CASSQNPIGSSGNTIYF
CDR3nt: TGCGCCAGCAGCCAAAACCCGATAGGGAGCTCTGGAAACACCATATATTTT

d_gene: -
abundance: once
v_gene: TRBV19
j_gene: TRBJ2-7
CDR3aa: CASSDSYEQYF
CDR3nt: TGTGCCAGTAGCGATAGCTACGAGCAGTACTTC

d_gene: TRBD2
abundance: once
v_gene: TRBV6-4
j_gene: TRBJ2-5
CDR3aa: CASSDILTSVIQETQYF
CDR3nt: TGTGCCAGCAGTGACATCTTGACTAGCGTAATACAAGAGACCCAGTACTTC

d_gene: -
abundance: -
v_gene: TRBV6-2/TRBV6-3
j_gene: TRBJ1-3
CDR3aa: CASSYSQISGNTIYF
CDR3nt: TGTGCCAGCAGTTACTCACAGATCTCTGGAAACACCATATATTTT

d_gene: TRBD1
abundance: -
v_gene: TRBV11-3
j_gene: TRBJ2-5
CDR3aa: CASSSGQALQETQYF
CDR3nt: TGTGCCAGCAGCTCTGGACAGGCCTTACAAGAGACCCAGTACTTC

d_gene: TRBD1
abundance: -
v_gene: TRBV6-5
j_gene: TRBJ1-6
CDR3aa: CASSTRTGSSPLHF
CDR3nt: TGTGCCAGCAGCACCCGGACAGGCTCCTCACCCCTCCACTTT

d_gene: -
abundance: -
v_gene: TRBV21-1
j_gene: TRBJ1-1
CDR3aa: CASRMRVGTEAFF
CDR3nt: TGTGCCAGCAGGATGCGGGTTGGCACTGAAGCTTTCTTT